The sequence of this T cell receptor beta chain was determined in a study of Graves' ophthalmopathy and Graves' hyperthyroidism. This clonotype was seen repeatedly, ten times or more. A follow-up of 18 months without ophthalmopathy meant that hyperthyroidism was stable. Newly diagnosed, the hyperthyroidism patients had under 2 months' duration and were aged 18 to 65. Each diagnosis was determined on the basis of clinical symptoms, serum thyroxine, TRAb, thyroid ultrasound and orbital computed tomography. CDR3 regions of TCR beta were amplified from RNA transcripts. First-round RT-PCR used HTBI primers; second-round multiplex PCR followed. TCRdb used MiXCR to reprocess the multiplex PCR reads, holding one entry per CDR3 protein. This table has hundreds of thousands of distinct CDR3 sequences, about 20% appearing once. This receptor was identified in a woman under 30 with stable Graves' hyperthyroidism. Some clones in this sample may be carry-over from other donors' samples. The sequencing sample was made of peripheral blood.

CDR3 sequence reads: CASSREGISYNSPLHF. In DNA form, the CDR3 reads TGTGCCAGCAGTCGGGAGGGGATCTCCTATAATTCACCCCTCCACTTT. This chain joins TRBV28 and TRBJ1-6; D might be TRBD1 (5 bases). CDR1 and CDR2 (germline): MDHEN, SYDVKM. The CDR3 consists of 16 residues. V lost 5 bases, J lost 0 bases, and 11 bases lay in between.